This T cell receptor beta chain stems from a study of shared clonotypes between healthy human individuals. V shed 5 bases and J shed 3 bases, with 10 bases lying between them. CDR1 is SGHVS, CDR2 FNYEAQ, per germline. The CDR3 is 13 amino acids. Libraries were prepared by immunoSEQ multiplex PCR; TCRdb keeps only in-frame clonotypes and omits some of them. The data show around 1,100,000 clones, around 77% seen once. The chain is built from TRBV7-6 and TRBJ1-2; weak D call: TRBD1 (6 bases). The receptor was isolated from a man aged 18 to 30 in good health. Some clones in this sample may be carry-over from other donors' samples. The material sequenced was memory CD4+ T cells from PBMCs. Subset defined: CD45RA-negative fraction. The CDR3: CASSRGQYYGYTF. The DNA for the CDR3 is TGTGCCAGCAGCCGAGGACAGTACTATGGCTACACCTTC.